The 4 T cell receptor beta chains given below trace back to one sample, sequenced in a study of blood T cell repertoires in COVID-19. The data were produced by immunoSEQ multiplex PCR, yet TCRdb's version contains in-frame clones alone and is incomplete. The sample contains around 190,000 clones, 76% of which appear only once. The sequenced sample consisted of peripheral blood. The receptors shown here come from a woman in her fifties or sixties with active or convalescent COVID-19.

CDR3 sequence: CASRRGGDEKLFF. The CDR3 coding sequence is TGTGCCAGTAGACGCGGGGGCGACGAAAAACTGTTTTTT. The chain is built from TRBV19 and TRBJ1-4; D may be TRBD1 (6 bases). Germline V gives CDR1 LNHDA, CDR2 SQIVND (reference sequence). Between the trimmed V and J ends, which lost 6 bases and 8 bases, there was a span of 13 bases. The CDR3 runs 13 residues.

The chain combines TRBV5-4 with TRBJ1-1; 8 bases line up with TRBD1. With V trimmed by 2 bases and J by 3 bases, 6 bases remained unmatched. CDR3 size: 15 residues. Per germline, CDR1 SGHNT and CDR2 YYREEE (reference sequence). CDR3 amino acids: CASSLRTGWDTEAFF. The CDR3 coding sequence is TGTGCCAGCAGCTTAAGGACAGGGTGGGACACTGAAGCTTTCTTT.

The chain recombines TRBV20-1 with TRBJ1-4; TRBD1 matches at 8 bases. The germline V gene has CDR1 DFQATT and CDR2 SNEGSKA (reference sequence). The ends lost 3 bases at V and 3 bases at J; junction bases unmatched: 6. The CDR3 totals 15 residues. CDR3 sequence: CSASQGARSNEKLFF. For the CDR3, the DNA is TGCAGTGCTAGTCAGGGGGCGCGTTCTAATGAAAAACTGTTTTTT.

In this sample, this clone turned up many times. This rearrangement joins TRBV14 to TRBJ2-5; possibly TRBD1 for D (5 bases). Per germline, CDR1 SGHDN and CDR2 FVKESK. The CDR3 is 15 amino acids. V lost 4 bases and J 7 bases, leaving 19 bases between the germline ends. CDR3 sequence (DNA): TGTGCCAGCAGCCCGTCACGACAGTCCTCGGGGACCCAGTACTTC. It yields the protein CASSPSRQSSGTQYF.